Listed below are T cell receptor beta chains from one sample, sequenced in a study of CD8+CD57+ T cells in acquired aplastic anemia. TCRdb itself ran the reads through MiXCR, one entry per CDR3 protein. The sample shows 400,000 to 600,000 distinct CDR3 sequences, about a third of them seen only once. Source material: sorted CD4+, CD8+, or CD8+CD57+ T cells (not recorded which) from PBMCs. All receptors derive from a human donor with aplastic anemia. Each CDR3 is given with its conserved first and last residue. The D gene is left open where the match is weak. Clone size is shown for a subset of rows, as once, few, many or a class of expanded clone.

d_call j_call v_call clone_size cdr3_nt cdr3_aa
- TRBJ1-2 TRBV24-1 - TGTGCCACCAATCCCACCAGGGGAGGTCACAATGGCTACACCTTC CATNPTRGGHNGYTF
TRBD2 TRBJ2-5 TRBV9 few TGTGCCAGCAGCGTCGGGGAGGGGCAAGAGACCCAGTACTTC CASSVGEGQETQYF
- TRBJ1-3 TRBV6-1 few TGTGCCAGCAGGAACACGGGGTCGGGAAACACCATATATTTT CASRNTGSGNTIYF
- TRBJ2-3 TRBV20-1 few TGCAGTGCTGGGGGCAGCACAGATACGCAGTATTTT CSAGGSTDTQYF
- TRBJ1-3 TRBV12-5 few TGTGCTAGTGGTATAGGCTCTGGAAACACCATATATTTT CASGIGSGNTIYF
- TRBJ1-6 TRBV30 few TGTGCCTGGAGTTTGGGGATTGCACCCCTCCACTTT CAWSLGIAPLHF
- TRBJ1-1 TRBV30 - TGTGCCTGGAGTGCGGGGGCCGACACTGAAGCTTTCTTT CAWSAGADTEAFF
- TRBJ2-3 TRBV7-6 - TGTGCCAGCAGCTTAGACGGCAGGAGCACAGATACGCAGTATTTT CASSLDGRSTDTQYF
TRBD1 TRBJ1-6 TRBV12-3/TRBV12-4 few TGTGCCAGCAGTTTAGTACAGGGGGTTGGTAATTCACCCCTCCACTTT CASSLVQGVGNSPLHF
- TRBJ2-7 TRBV20-1 many TGCAGTGCTAGCCCCTGGAGGGAAGTAGGCGAGCAGTACTTC CSASPWREVGEQYF
- TRBJ1-1 TRBV19 - TGTGCCAGTAGTAAGGGTACAAGCACTGAAGCTTTCTTT CASSKGTSTEAFF
- TRBJ2-1 TRBV19 once TGTGCCAGTGAGGACGGCTACAATGAGCAGTTCTTC CASEDGYNEQFF
- TRBJ1-5 TRBV24-1 many TGTGCCGGACAGCATCCTCAGCCCCAGCATTTT CAGQHPQPQHF
- TRBJ1-3 TRBV5-6 - TGTGCCAGCAGTAAAGAGAAAAACTTGCTACTGAACACCATATATTTT CASSKEKNLLLNTIYF
TRBD2 TRBJ2-1 TRBV20-1 - TGCAGTGCTGACCGGTCTAGCGGGGGAGCTAATGAGCAGTTCTTC CSADRSSGGANEQFF
TRBD1 TRBJ1-1 TRBV5-1 once TGCGCCAGCAGCCCAGGGGGAATGGTGAACACTGAAGCTTTCTTT CASSPGGMVNTEAFF
- TRBJ1-1 TRBV19 - TGTGCCAGTTCTTTGCAGGTTTACAATGAAGCTTTCTTT CASSLQVYNEAFF
- TRBJ2-5 TRBV2 many TGTGCCAGCAGCGTGCAGGGGATCACACAAGAGACCCAGTACTTC CASSVQGITQETQYF
- TRBJ1-5 TRBV3-1 few TGTGCCAGCAGCCAAGATGCGAGTAGCAATCAGCCCCAGCATTTT CASSQDASSNQPQHF
- TRBJ1-5 TRBV29-1 - TGCAGCAGCGCCGGGGGTCATAGCAATCAGCCCCAGCATTTT CSSAGGHSNQPQHF